This TCR beta chain emerged from a study of blood T cell repertoires in COVID-19. Study overall: Collection of acute and convalescent COVID-19 samples took place in the United States, Italy and Spain. Sources were T cells, B-cell-depleted T cells, or PBMCs; the material itself was cDNA or gDNA.

In the original workflow: Amplification of reference gene primers provided the estimated nucleated cell counts. Assay used: immunoSEQ multiplex PCR; TCRdb lists only in-frame clones, some missing. D and trimming were read from the DNA, whereas the V and J calls and clone size are those reported in that table. Here the sample spans about 260,000 clones, around 90% being singletons. Germline V gives CDR1 MNHNY, CDR2 SVGAGI (reference sequence). The CDR3 spans 14 residues. V was cut by 0 bases and J by 9 bases, with 9 bases left in between. The J gene is TRBJ1-6, the V gene TRBV6-6; no definite D call. The sample taken for sequencing was peripheral blood. The receptor was isolated from a woman in her fifties or sixties with COVID-19, enrolled during active disease. This chain's CDR3 is CASSYSGGSSPLHF. For the CDR3, the DNA is TGTGCCAGCAGTTACTCGGGAGGTAGTTCACCCCTCCACTTT.